This T cell receptor (beta chain) was recovered during a study of Tregs in tolerant kidney transplant recipients. Study-level findings and limits: Tolerant patients' donor-specific Tregs expanded beyond overall Tregs, suggesting antigen-driven growth. Findings come from small patient numbers and require larger validation.

Repertoires were generated with immunoSEQ multiplex PCR, while TCRdb's copy carries only in-frame clones and drops some. The sample has more than 75,000 clones, roughly 93% seen once; the top ten hold 0.46%. With respect to this clone: What it binds is not known.

The CDR3 covers 14 residues. V gave up 4 bases and J gave up 4 bases, with 14 bases separating them. Unstimulated Tregs (CD4+CD25+CD127-) and CD4+CD25- non-Tregs were sorted from PBMCs. The chain uses TRBV23-1 and TRBJ2-7; a weak D match, TRBD1 (5 bases). TRBV23-1 is an open reading frame whose function is uncertain. Sample: CD4+ T cells from blood, taken before the transplant. The receptor comes from a human donor who received a combined kidney and bone marrow transplant. This chain's CDR3 is CASSPQGLGYEQYF. The CDR3 DNA reads TGCGCCAGCAGTCCGCAGGGCTTAGGGTACGAGCAGTACTTC.